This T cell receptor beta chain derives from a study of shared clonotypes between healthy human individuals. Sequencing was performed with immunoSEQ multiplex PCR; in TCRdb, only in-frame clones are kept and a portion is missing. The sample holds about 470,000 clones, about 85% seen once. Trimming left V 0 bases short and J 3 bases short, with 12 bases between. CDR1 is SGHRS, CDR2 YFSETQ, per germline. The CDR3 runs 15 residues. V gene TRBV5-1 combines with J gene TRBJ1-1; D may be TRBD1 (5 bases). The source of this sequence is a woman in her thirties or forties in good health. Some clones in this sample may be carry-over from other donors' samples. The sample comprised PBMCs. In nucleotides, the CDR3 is TGCGCCAGCAGCTTGGTGGGGGGAGGCGACACTGAAGCTTTCTTT. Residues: CASSLVGGGDTEAFF. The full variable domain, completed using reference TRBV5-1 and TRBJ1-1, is KAGVTQTPRYLIKTRGQQVTLSCSPISGHRSVSWYQQTPGQGLQFLFEYFSETQRNKGNFPGRFSGRQFSNSRSEMNVSTLELGDSALYLCASSLVGGGDTEAFFGQGTRLTVV.